The 20 T cell receptor beta chains presented below share a single source sample, sequenced in a study of technical replicates of blood from several donors. Sequenced by immunoSEQ multiplex PCR; TCRdb stores in-frame clones only, minus some. The table includes about 56,000 clones, roughly 96% detected once. Sample: PBMCs. These receptors came from a human donor in good health. Some clones in this sample may be carry-over from other donors' samples.

This chain connects TRBV19 to TRBJ1-6; D gene uncertain. Germline-derived CDR1 and CDR2 are LNHDA and SQIVND (reference sequence). The V end was cut by 0 bases, the J end by 6 bases, with 12 bases between. The CDR3 extends over 16 amino acids. This chain's CDR3 is CASSIDLSEPNSPLHF. In DNA, the CDR3 is TGTGCCAGTAGTATAGATCTATCGGAGCCTAATTCACCCCTCCACTTT.

The chain joins TRBV5-4 to TRBJ2-7, with D perhaps TRBD2 (5 bases). The germline gives CDR1 SGHNT, CDR2 YYREEE (reference sequence). The CDR3 totals 14 residues. V lost 0 bases, J lost 0 bases, and 7 bases lay in between. The CDR3 DNA reads TGTGCCAGCAGCTTGGATCGGGGCTCCTACGAGCAGTACTTC. This encodes CASSLDRGSYEQYF.

The rearrangement uses TRBV5-4 and TRBJ2-2; the D is unclear. V lost 5 bases, J lost 5 bases, and 10 bases lay in between. CDR3 length: 13 residues. Germline V gene lookup returns CDR1 SGHNT and CDR2 YYREEE (reference sequence). CDR3 protein: CASSLDGTGELFF. In nucleotides, the CDR3 is TGTGCCAGCAGTCTCGACGGGACCGGGGAGCTGTTTTTT. The full variable domain, rest sourced from reference TRBV5-4 and TRBJ2-2, is ETGVTQSPTHLIKTRGQQVTLRCSSQSGHNTVSWYQQALGQGPQFIFQYYREEENGRGNFPPRFSGLQFPNYSSELNVNALELDDSALYLCASSLDGTGELFFGEGSRLTVL.

The V call is TRBV4-1, the J call TRBJ2-7; TRBD2 aligns across 12 bases. Germline CDR1 reads MGHRA; CDR2 reads YSYEKL. The CDR3 is made up of 18 amino acids. V shed 0 bases and J 1 base; nucleotides not matched to a gene: 7. The CDR3 DNA is TGCGCCAGCAGCCAAGATCGTGTTGGACTAGCGGGGTCCTACGAGCAGTACTTC. Translated: CASSQDRVGLAGSYEQYF.

The V gene is TRBV7-3, the J gene TRBJ2-2; 15 bases agree with TRBD2. Germline V gene lookup returns CDR1 SGHTA and CDR2 FQGTGA. Trimming took 6 bases from V and 0 from J; bases not matched to a gene: 8. The CDR3 loop spans 19 amino acids. As DNA, the CDR3 is TGTGCCAGCAGTCCCACGGGACTAGCGGGAGGCACGAACACCGGGGAGCTGTTTTTT. Its protein is CASSPTGLAGGTNTGELFF.

The rearrangement joins TRBV19 to TRBJ2-7; D possibly corresponds to TRBD1 (5 bases). V shed 6 bases and J shed 0 bases, with 9 bases lying between them. The CDR3 loop spans 13 amino acids. Germline CDR1 LNHDA, CDR2 SQIVND (reference sequence). DNA for the CDR3: TGTGCCAGTAGCGACAGCTACTCCTACGAGCAGTACTTC. This gives the protein CASSDSYSYEQYF.

This CDR3 reads CASSIDRGGETQYF. CDR3 sequence (DNA): TGTGCCAGCAGTATCGACAGGGGTGGAGAGACCCAGTACTTC. This rearrangement joins TRBV5-4 to TRBJ2-5, with 8 nucleotides matching TRBD1. V shed 5 bases and J 4 bases; nucleotides not matched to a gene: 7. The CDR3 is 14 residues long. Germline lookup yields CDR1 SGHNT and CDR2 YYREEE (reference sequence).

V and J are TRBV13 and TRBJ2-3, with 12 bases identical to TRBD2. This CDR3 is 18 amino acids long. Per germline, CDR1 PRHDT and CDR2 FYEKMQ (reference sequence). Unmatched junction bases numbered 8, after V lost 4 bases and J lost 0 bases. The chain's CDR3 is CASSSLLAGGHSTDTQYF. The CDR3, as DNA: TGTGCCAGCAGCTCCTTACTAGCGGGGGGCCATAGCACAGATACGCAGTATTTT.

The chain joins TRBV27 to TRBJ2-3; D uncertain. Germline values: CDR1 MNHEY, CDR2 SMNVEV (reference sequence). Trimming stripped 4 bases from V and 0 bases from J, with 11 bases between. The CDR3 has 15 amino acids. CDR3 region: CASSYAIYSTDTQYF. Written as DNA, the CDR3 is TGTGCCAGCAGTTACGCCATCTATAGCACAGATACGCAGTATTTT.

The chain is built from TRBV7-2 and TRBJ2-7; tentative D call: TRBD1 (5 bases). The CDR3 loop spans 15 amino acids. Trimming cost V 5 bases and J 3 bases, with 17 bases left between them. Germline V gives CDR1 SGHTA, CDR2 FQGNSA. CDR3: CASSIQWGSDYEQYF. CDR3 nucleotide sequence: TGTGCCAGCAGCATCCAATGGGGCAGCGACTACGAGCAGTACTTC. Using reference TRBV7-2 and TRBJ2-7 for the parts outside the CDR3, the full variable domain is GAGVSQSPSNKVTEKGKDVELRCDPISGHTALYWYRQSLGQGLEFLIYFQGNSAPDKSGLPSDRFSAERTGGSVSTLTIQRTQQEDSAVYLCASSIQWGSDYEQYFGPGTRLTVT.

In this sample, this clone turned up a few times. The genes are TRBV7-8 and TRBJ2-1; 7 bases align to TRBD2. V lost 1 base to trimming and J lost 5 bases; unmatched junction nucleotides: 5. The CDR3 totals 15 residues. The germline gives CDR1 SGHVS, CDR2 FQNEAQ. CDR3 in amino acids: CASSLVGGGHNEQFF. DNA for the CDR3: TGTGCCAGCAGCTTAGTGGGGGGGGGACACAATGAGCAGTTCTTC.

For the CDR3, the DNA is TGTGCCAGCAGGGCAGGACTAGCGGGGGCCGGGGAGCTGTTTTTT. Translation gives CASRAGLAGAGELFF. The chain recombines TRBV25-1 with TRBJ2-2, with 13 bases fitting TRBD2. Germline V gene sequence: CDR1 MGHDK, CDR2 SYGVNS. Trimming at V came to 6 bases and at J to 6 bases, leaving 4 bases not matched to a gene. This CDR3 has 15 amino acids.

V usage is TRBV7-2 and J usage is TRBJ1-6; no definite D call. V lost 0 bases and J lost 0, with 6 bases in between. Germline CDR1 reads SGHTA; CDR2 reads FQGNSA. The CDR3 length is 16 residues. CDR3 coding DNA: TGTGCCAGCAGCTTAGCCGCGGCCTCCTATAATTCACCCCTCCACTTT. Translation gives CASSLAAASYNSPLHF. The whole variable domain, remainder taken from reference TRBV7-2 and TRBJ1-6, is GAGVSQSPSNKVTEKGKDVELRCDPISGHTALYWYRQSLGQGLEFLIYFQGNSAPDKSGLPSDRFSAERTGGSVSTLTIQRTQQEDSAVYLCASSLAAASYNSPLHFGNGTRLTVT.

The rearrangement links TRBV29-1 to TRBJ1-2; 7 nucleotides agree with TRBD1. The CDR3 consists of 15 residues. Germline loops: CDR1 SQVTM, CDR2 ANQGSEA. Trimming took 0 bases from V and 5 from J; bases not matched to a gene: 9. CDR3 nucleotide sequence: TGCAGCGTTGAAGAGCTCACAGGGGCAGTTTATGGCTACACCTTC. This sequence encodes CSVEELTGAVYGYTF.

The chain recombines TRBV5-6 with TRBJ2-1, with 9 nucleotides matching TRBD2. The length of the CDR3 is 16 residues. Germline V gives CDR1 SGHDT, CDR2 YYEEEE. After removal of 1 base from V and 5 bases from J, the junction contained 7 bases not matched to a gene. CDR3 nucleotides: TGTGCCAGCAGCTTGACAGGACTAGCGCGGCACAATGAGCAGTTCTTC. Translation gives CASSLTGLARHNEQFF.

The rearrangement joins TRBV19 to TRBJ1-1; weak D call: TRBD1 (6 bases). CDR1 and CDR2 from the germline V gene are LNHDA and SQIVND (reference sequence). V shed 4 bases and J shed 3 bases, with 15 bases lying between them. This CDR3 comprises 15 residues. CDR3 sequence reads: CASSTPGALDTEAFF. The CDR3, as DNA: TGTGCCAGTAGTACGCCAGGGGCCCTAGACACTGAAGCTTTCTTT.

This clone was detected once. The chain uses TRBV7-3 and TRBJ1-5; 8 bases fit TRBD1. The CDR3 contains 15 residues. J was trimmed by 5 bases and V by 4 bases; bases with no gene match: 7. Germline V gene sequence: CDR1 SGHTA, CDR2 FQGTGA. The CDR3 bases are TGTGCCAGCAGCTCCCCCGGGACAGGTGATCAGCCCCAGCATTTT. Encoded protein: CASSSPGTGDQPQHF.

The chain employs TRBV5-8 and TRBJ2-7; D is uncertain. Germline values: CDR1 SGHTS, CDR2 YDEGEE. The CDR3 is made up of 16 amino acids. Trimming cost V 3 bases and J 5 bases, with 21 bases left between them. As DNA, the CDR3 is TGTGCCAGCAGCTACGCAGATTCGGGTAAGAGGAACGAGCAGTACTTC. The encoded protein is CASSYADSGKRNEQYF. Supplemented by reference TRBV5-8 and TRBJ2-7, the full variable domain reads EAGVTQSPTHLIKTRGQQATLRCSPISGHTSVYWYQQALGLGLQFLLWYDEGEERNRGNFPPRFSGRQFPNYSSELNVNALELEDSALYLCASSYADSGKRNEQYFGPGTRLTVT.

V gene TRBV4-3 combines with J gene TRBJ2-3; no clear D. Germline lookup yields CDR1 LGHNA and CDR2 YSLEER. The CDR3 is 14 residues long. Trimming pared 3 bases from V and 1 base from J, leaving 8 bases between. CDR3 bases: TGCGCCAGCAGCCATGTTCAGGGCACAGATACGCAGTATTTT. This encodes CASSHVQGTDTQYF.

The chain employs TRBV5-1 and TRBJ2-2, with 8 positions matching TRBD1. Unmatched junction bases numbered 6, after V lost 2 bases and J lost 6 bases. Germline loops: CDR1 SGHRS, CDR2 YFSETQ. The CDR3 is 15 amino acids. In DNA, the CDR3 is TGCGCCAGCAGCTTCGCGGACAGGGAGGCCGGGGAGCTGTTTTTT. Its translation: CASSFADREAGELFF.